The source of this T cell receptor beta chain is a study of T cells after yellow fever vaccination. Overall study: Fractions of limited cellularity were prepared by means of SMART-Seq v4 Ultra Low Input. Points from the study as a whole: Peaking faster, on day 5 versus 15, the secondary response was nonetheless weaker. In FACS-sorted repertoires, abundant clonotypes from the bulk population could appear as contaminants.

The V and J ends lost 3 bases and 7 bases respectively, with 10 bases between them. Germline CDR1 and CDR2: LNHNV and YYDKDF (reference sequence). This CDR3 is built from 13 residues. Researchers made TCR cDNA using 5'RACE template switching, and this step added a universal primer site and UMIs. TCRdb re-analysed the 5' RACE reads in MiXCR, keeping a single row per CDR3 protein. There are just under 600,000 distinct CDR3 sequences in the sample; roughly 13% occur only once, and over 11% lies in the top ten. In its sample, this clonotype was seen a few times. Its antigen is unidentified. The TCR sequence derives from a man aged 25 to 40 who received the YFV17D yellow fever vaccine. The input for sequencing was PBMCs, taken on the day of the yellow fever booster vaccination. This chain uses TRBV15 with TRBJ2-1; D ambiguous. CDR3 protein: CATSSRRANEQFF. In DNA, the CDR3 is TGTGCCACCAGCAGTAGAAGGGCGAATGAGCAGTTCTTC.